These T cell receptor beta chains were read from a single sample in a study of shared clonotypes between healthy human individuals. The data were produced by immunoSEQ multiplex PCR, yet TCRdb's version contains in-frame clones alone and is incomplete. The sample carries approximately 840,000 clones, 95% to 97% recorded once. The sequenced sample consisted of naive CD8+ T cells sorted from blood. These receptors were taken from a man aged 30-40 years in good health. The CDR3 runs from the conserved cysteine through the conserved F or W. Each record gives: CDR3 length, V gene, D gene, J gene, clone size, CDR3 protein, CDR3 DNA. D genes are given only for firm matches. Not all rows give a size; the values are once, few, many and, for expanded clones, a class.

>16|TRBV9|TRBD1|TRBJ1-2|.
CASSVSQGAQGDGYTF
TGTGCCAGCAGCGTTTCCCAGGGGGCGCAAGGCGATGGCTACACCTTC
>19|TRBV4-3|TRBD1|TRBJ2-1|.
CASSQGLPVTGGLGNEQFF
TGCGCCAGCAGCCAAGGACTCCCAGTCACAGGGGGGTTAGGCAATGAGCAGTTCTTC
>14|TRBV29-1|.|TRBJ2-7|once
CSVEDPGEGYEQYF
TGCAGCGTTGAAGATCCCGGTGAAGGGTACGAGCAGTACTTC
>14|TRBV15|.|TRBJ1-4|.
CATSSRFGNEKLFF
TGTGCCACCAGCTCGAGATTCGGGAATGAAAAACTGTTTTTT
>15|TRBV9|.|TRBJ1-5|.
CASSVDSGSNQPQHF
TGTGCCAGCAGCGTAGATTCAGGGAGTAATCAGCCCCAGCATTTT
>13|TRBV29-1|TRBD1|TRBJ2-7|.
CSVHPGQGAEQYF
TGCAGCGTTCACCCGGGACAGGGGGCCGAGCAGTACTTC
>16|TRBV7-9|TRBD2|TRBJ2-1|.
CASSRLADSITNEQFF
TGTGCCAGCAGTCGACTAGCCGACTCAATCACCAATGAGCAGTTCTTC
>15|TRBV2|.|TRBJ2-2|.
CASSESEGGPGELFF
TGTGCCAGCAGTGAGTCTGAGGGTGGCCCCGGGGAGCTGTTTTTT
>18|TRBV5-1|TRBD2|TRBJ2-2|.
CASSKGTSGRARTGELFF
TGCGCCAGCAGCAAAGGGACTAGCGGGAGGGCGAGAACCGGGGAGCTGTTTTTT
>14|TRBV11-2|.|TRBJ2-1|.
CASSLVAGSNEQFF
TGTGCCAGCAGCTTAGTAGCCGGGAGCAATGAGCAGTTCTTC